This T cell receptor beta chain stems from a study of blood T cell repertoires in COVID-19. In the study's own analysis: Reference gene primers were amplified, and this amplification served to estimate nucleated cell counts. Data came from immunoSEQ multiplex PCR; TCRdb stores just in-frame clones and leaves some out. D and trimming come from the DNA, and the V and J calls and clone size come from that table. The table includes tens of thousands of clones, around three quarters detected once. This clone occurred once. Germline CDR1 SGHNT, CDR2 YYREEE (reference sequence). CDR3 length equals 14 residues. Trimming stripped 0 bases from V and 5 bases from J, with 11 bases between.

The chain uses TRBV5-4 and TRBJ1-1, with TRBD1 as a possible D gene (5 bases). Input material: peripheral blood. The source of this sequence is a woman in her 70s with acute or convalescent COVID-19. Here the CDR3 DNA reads TGTGCCAGCAGCTTGGCCAGTCGGGGGACTGAAGCTTTCTTT. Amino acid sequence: CASSLASRGTEAFF.